A selection of T cell receptor beta chains follows, all from one sample in a study of shared clonotypes between healthy human individuals. Generated by immunoSEQ multiplex PCR, the TCRdb table keeps only in-frame clones and is missing some. The sample lists 2 million to 2.5 million clones, about 94% occurring once. Material for sequencing was naive CD4+ T cells sorted from blood. These receptors originate from a man aged 18 to 29 in good health. Both conserved end residues are part of each CDR3. Fields, in order: clone size, V gene, D gene, J gene, CDR3 protein, CDR3 DNA. The D gene is left open where the match is weak. The listing skips clone size in some rows; elsewhere it reads once, few, many or a size class.

>NA|TRBV30|TRBD2|TRBJ2-3
CAWSLLAGGLDTQYF
TGTGCCTGGAGTCTCTTAGCGGGGGGGCTCGATACGCAGTATTTT
>NA|TRBV5-6|NA|TRBJ2-2
CASAAGPTGELFF
TGTGCCAGCGCTGCGGGGCCCACCGGGGAGCTGTTTTTT
>NA|TRBV14|TRBD2|TRBJ2-3
CASSLAGGRRDTQYF
TGTGCCAGCAGCCTAGCGGGAGGGCGTAGAGATACGCAGTATTTT
>NA|TRBV28|NA|TRBJ1-2
CASSLPDATYYGYTF
TGTGCCAGCAGTTTACCGGACGCAACATACTATGGCTACACCTTC
>NA|TRBV10-2|TRBD1|TRBJ1-6
CASRDREGSSPLHF
TGCGCCAGCCGCGACAGGGAAGGCTCTTCACCCCTCCACTTT
>NA|TRBV15|NA|TRBJ2-1
CASHNQASSGHNEQFF
TGTGCCTCCCACAACCAGGCATCCAGCGGGCACAATGAGCAGTTCTTC
>NA|TRBV5-5|NA|TRBJ2-6
CASSRDTGANVLTF
TGTGCCAGCAGCAGGGATACTGGGGCCAACGTCCTGACTTTC
>NA|TRBV4-1|TRBD1|TRBJ2-2
CASSWDRNTGELFF
TGCGCCAGCAGCTGGGACAGGAACACCGGGGAGCTGTTTTTT
>NA|TRBV4-1|NA|TRBJ2-3
CASSQDSTATDTQYF
TGCGCCAGCAGCCAGGACAGCACGGCCACAGATACGCAGTATTTT
>NA|TRBV6-5|NA|TRBJ2-7
CASSRVGSLADEQYF
TGTGCCAGCAGCCGAGTGGGGAGCTTGGCAGACGAGCAGTACTTC
>few|TRBV30|TRBD2|TRBJ2-5
CAWQTSGRAGETQYF
TGTGCCTGGCAGACTAGCGGGAGGGCTGGTGAGACCCAGTACTTC
>NA|TRBV10-3|NA|TRBJ2-5
CAISANSSGARETQYF
TGTGCCATCAGCGCTAATTCGTCCGGGGCCCGCGAGACCCAGTACTTC
>NA|TRBV10-3|NA|TRBJ1-6
CAISPGTVNSPLHF
TGTGCCATCAGCCCTGGGACGGTTAATTCACCCCTCCACTTT
>NA|TRBV4-1|NA|TRBJ2-3
CASSQVPMGDTQYF
TGCGCCAGCAGCCAAGTCCCGATGGGAGATACGCAGTATTTT
>few|TRBV28|TRBD1|TRBJ2-1
CASSSPDRTYNEQFF
TGTGCCAGCAGTTCCCCGGACAGGACCTACAATGAGCAGTTCTTC
>NA|TRBV5-1|TRBD1|TRBJ1-1
CASSATGDRSTEAFF
TGCGCCAGCAGCGCCACAGGGGACCGGAGCACTGAAGCTTTCTTT
>NA|TRBV11-2|NA|TRBJ1-1
CASSLEGGNTEAFF
TGTGCCAGCAGCTTAGAAGGGGGGAACACTGAAGCTTTCTTT
>NA|TRBV7-2|TRBD2|TRBJ2-3
CASGSRGRADTQYF
TGTGCCAGCGGCTCTCGCGGGAGGGCGGATACGCAGTATTTT
>once|TRBV5-1|NA|TRBJ2-7
CASSLVDGSEQYF
TGCGCCAGCAGCTTGGTGGACGGGAGCGAGCAGTACTTC
>NA|TRBV7-9|NA|TRBJ1-5
CASSPKGQPQHF
TGTGCCAGCAGCCCTAAAGGACAGCCCCAGCATTTT
>NA|TRBV5-4|NA|TRBJ2-4
CASSFYDDPNIQYF
TGTGCCAGCAGCTTCTACGACGATCCAAACATTCAGTACTTC
>NA|TRBV5-1|NA|TRBJ1-3
CASSNSVGSSGNTIYF
TGCGCCAGCAGCAACTCAGTCGGCAGCTCTGGAAACACCATATATTTT
>NA|TRBV5-1|NA|TRBJ2-3
CASSVRQSDTQYF
TGCGCCAGCAGCGTTCGACAGTCAGATACGCAGTATTTT
>NA|TRBV11-2|NA|TRBJ2-7
CASSLPGAGEQYF
TGTGCCAGCAGCTTACCGGGGGCGGGCGAGCAGTACTTC
>NA|TRBV7-2|NA|TRBJ2-3
CASSLMARATDTQYF
TGTGCCAGCAGCTTAATGGCCAGGGCAACAGATACGCAGTATTTT
>NA|TRBV7-3|NA|TRBJ1-6
CASSLNRSYNSPLHF
TGTGCCAGCAGCTTAAACCGCTCCTATAATTCACCCCTCCACTTT
>NA|TRBV5-1|NA|TRBJ1-3
CASSEPGGNTIYF
TGCGCCAGCAGCGAGCCTGGTGGAAACACCATATATTTT
>NA|TRBV5-1|TRBD1|TRBJ1-1
CASGQGQGGTEAFF
TGCGCCAGCGGACAAGGACAGGGAGGCACTGAAGCTTTCTTT
>few|TRBV29-1|NA|TRBJ1-1
CSVEWGGSEAFF
TGCAGCGTTGAGTGGGGAGGGTCTGAAGCTTTCTTT
>NA|TRBV2|NA|TRBJ2-2
CASIWLANTGELFF
TGTGCCAGCATCTGGCTAGCGAACACCGGGGAGCTGTTTTTT
>NA|TRBV5-1|TRBD2|TRBJ2-3
CASSPDGRNTDTQYF
TGCGCCAGCAGCCCGGACGGGAGGAACACAGATACGCAGTATTTT
>NA|TRBV19|NA|TRBJ1-1
CASQPAGNTEAFF
TGTGCCAGCCAACCGGCAGGAAACACTGAAGCTTTCTTT
>NA|TRBV30|TRBD1|TRBJ2-7
CAWTGTGSSYEQYF
TGTGCCTGGACGGGGACAGGGAGCTCCTACGAGCAGTACTTC
>NA|TRBV6-1|NA|TRBJ2-2
CARGDPTGELFF
TGTGCCAGGGGGGACCCAACCGGGGAGCTGTTTTTT
>NA|TRBV30|NA|TRBJ1-4
CAWMPGPNEKLFF
TGTGCCTGGATGCCGGGGCCTAATGAAAAACTGTTTTTT
>NA|TRBV5-6|TRBD1|TRBJ1-4
CASSLPGTGANEKLFF
TGTGCCAGCAGCCTGCCAGGGACAGGGGCTAATGAAAAACTGTTTTTT
>NA|TRBV29-1|NA|TRBJ2-1
CSVGGDRSNEQFF
TGCAGCGTCGGAGGGGATAGGTCCAATGAGCAGTTCTTC
>NA|TRBV2|TRBD2|TRBJ2-1
CASVPLAGVIEQFF
TGTGCCAGCGTACCGTTGGCGGGAGTAATTGAGCAGTTCTTC
>NA|TRBV6-5|NA|TRBJ2-2
CASTPRAGTGELFF
TGTGCCAGCACCCCACGGGCGGGGACCGGGGAGCTGTTTTTT
>NA|TRBV27|TRBD2|TRBJ2-5
CASRFRGGGETQYF
TGTGCCAGCCGTTTTCGCGGGGGTGGCGAGACCCAGTACTTC
>NA|TRBV28|TRBD1|TRBJ1-4
CASSLPNDRGTTNEKLFF
TGTGCCAGCAGTTTGCCTAATGACAGGGGTACAACTAATGAAAAACTGTTTTTT
>NA|TRBV6-1|NA|TRBJ2-3
CASSNEYSTDTQYF
TGTGCCAGCAGCAACGAATATAGCACAGATACGCAGTATTTT
>NA|TRBV28|NA|TRBJ2-5
CASSFQTPAGETQYF
TGTGCCAGCAGTTTCCAAACCCCGGCGGGAGAGACCCAGTACTTC
>NA|TRBV6-5|NA|TRBJ1-2
CATPDGYGYTF
TGTGCCACCCCGGACGGATATGGCTACACCTTC
>NA|TRBV6-6|NA|TRBJ2-1
CASTLDREGNEQFF
TGTGCCAGCACCCTGGACAGGGAGGGAAATGAGCAGTTCTTC
>few|TRBV6-5|NA|TRBJ1-6
CASSYRNSPLHF
TGTGCCAGCAGTTACCGGAATTCACCCCTCCACTTT
>NA|TRBV30|TRBD1|TRBJ2-7
CASKQGQSPIYEQYF
TGTGCCTCAAAACAGGGGCAGTCCCCCATCTACGAGCAGTACTTC
>NA|TRBV6-1|NA|TRBJ1-6
CASSDGVAYSPLHF
TGTGCCAGCAGTGACGGGGTGGCCTATTCACCCCTCCACTTT
>NA|TRBV18|NA|TRBJ1-1
CASSPRQSWNTEAFF
TGTGCCAGCTCCCCAAGACAGTCCTGGAACACTGAAGCTTTCTTT
>NA|TRBV10-3|TRBD1|TRBJ1-5
CATKDRAGGANQPQHF
TGTGCCACCAAAGACAGGGCAGGAGGAGCAAATCAGCCCCAGCATTTT
>NA|TRBV6-6|NA|TRBJ1-5
CASTQPNQPQHF
TGTGCCAGCACACAGCCCAATCAGCCCCAGCATTTT
>once|TRBV4-1|NA|TRBJ2-7
CASSQAKVGVGEQYF
TGCGCCAGCAGCCAAGCCAAGGTAGGGGTTGGAGAGCAGTACTTC
>NA|TRBV6-1|NA|TRBJ2-7
CASSRTYRAYEQYF
TGTGCCAGCTCCCGGACCTACCGGGCCTACGAGCAGTACTTC
>NA|TRBV18|NA|TRBJ2-7
CASSPTESYEQYF
TGTGCCAGCTCACCTACAGAGAGCTACGAGCAGTACTTC
>NA|TRBV6-1|NA|TRBJ1-1
CASSAVMNTEAFF
TGTGCCAGCAGTGCCGTAATGAACACTGAAGCTTTCTTT
>NA|TRBV29-1|NA|TRBJ1-2
CSVVITGALFYGYTF
TGCAGCGTTGTGATCACGGGGGCCCTCTTCTATGGCTACACCTTC